A single sample gave rise to the 28 T cell receptor beta chains below, sequenced in a study of T cell clusters in autoimmune cytopenias. TRB amplification used approximately 250 ng of peripheral blood genomic DNA. TRB was amplified by touch-down multiplex PCR, primer pools A and B combined. TCRdb derives one entry per CDR3 protein from the multiplex PCR reads, leaving out DNA. The ten most abundant clones cover 32% of a sample with several thousand distinct CDR3 sequences. This sample was shared with a second study, whose subject was T cell repertoires in aging, cancer and after chemotherapy.

The sequenced sample consisted of peripheral blood. The receptors come from a human donor in good health.

The genes are TRBV12-3 or TRBV12-4 and TRBJ2-7; TCRdb proposes TRBD1, but this gene call is untestable without DNA. The CDR3 spans 15 residues. CDR3 amino acids: CASSPRTGGAGEQYF.

V and J are TRBV12-3 or TRBV12-4 and TRBJ2-3; TCRdb reports TRBD2, a call that lacks DNA to check it against. The CDR3 extends over 16 amino acids. CDR3 residues: CASSYPLAGNWDTQYF.

The rearrangement uses TRBV6-1 and TRBJ1-5. This CDR3 is 15 amino acids long. The germline V gene has CDR1 MNHNS and CDR2 SASEGT. CDR3 residues: CASREGMGSNQPQHF.

The chain uses TRBV19 and TRBJ1-4. The CDR3 covers 15 residues. Looked up from germline, CDR1 is LNHDA and CDR2 is SQIVND (reference sequence). This CDR3 reads CASRARSGLNEKLFF. Full variable domain (missing parts from reference TRBV19 and TRBJ1-4): DGGITQSPKYLFRKEGQNVTLSCEQNLNHDAMYWYRQDPGQGLRLIYYSQIVNDFQKGDIAEGYSVSREKKESFPLTVTSAQKNPTAFYLCASRARSGLNEKLFFGSGTQLSVL.

The J gene is TRBJ1-1, the V gene TRBV6-4; TCRdb returns TRBD1, unconfirmable since there is no DNA. CDR1 and CDR2 (germline): MRHNA, SNTAGT. This CDR3 is 14 amino acids long. CDR3 region: CASRTGTGNTEAFF.

The genes are TRBV6-1 and TRBJ2-7; there is no DNA to check the TCRdb D call of TRBD2. The CDR3 loop spans 15 amino acids. The germline CDR1 and CDR2 sequences are MNHNS and SASEGT. CDR3 protein: CASKSRDYAHYEQYF.

The chain combines TRBV12-3 or TRBV12-4 with TRBJ1-1; TCRdb proposes TRBD1, but this gene call is untestable without DNA. CDR3 length: 16 amino acids. CDR3: CASSLRGRGMGTEAFF.

This chain links TRBV6-1 with TRBJ1-2. The germline V gene has CDR1 MNHNS and CDR2 SASEGT. The CDR3 contains 11 residues. CDR3 in amino acids: CASNLRGGYTF.

The chain couples TRBV13 to TRBJ2-5; with no DNA, the TCRdb D assignment of TRBD2 cannot be verified. The germline gives CDR1 PRHDT, CDR2 FYEKMQ (reference sequence). There are 16 residues in the CDR3. The CDR3 sequence: CASSRWTSGYQETQYF.

Judged by frequency, this clonotype is medium-sized. This chain connects TRBV19 to TRBJ2-7; with no DNA, the TCRdb D assignment of TRBD1 cannot be verified. The CDR3 spans 14 residues. The germline gives CDR1 LNHDA, CDR2 SQIVND (reference sequence). CDR3 in amino acids: CASSSLTGGYEQYF.

This sequence joins TRBV6-5 and TRBJ2-2; TCRdb proposes TRBD1, but this gene call is untestable without DNA. Germline CDR1 reads MNHEY; CDR2 reads SVGAGI. The CDR3 totals 16 residues. CDR3 in amino acids: CASSYSIPVGEGELFF.

V is TRBV18 and J is TRBJ1-4; TCRdb reports TRBD1, a call that lacks DNA to check it against. Germline V gene lookup returns CDR1 KGHSH and CDR2 LQKENI. CDR3 size: 15 residues. The CDR3 loop is CASSLPGRGVEKLFF.

V is TRBV20-1 and J is TRBJ2-7; TCRdb indicates TRBD2, and absent DNA this call remains unverified. Germline V gives CDR1 DFQATT, CDR2 SNEGSKA (reference sequence). The CDR3 spans 16 residues. The CDR3 sequence is CSASRLAGALNYEQYF.

The chain recombines TRBV5-4 with TRBJ1-1. This CDR3 spans 16 amino acids. The germline V gene has CDR1 SGHNT and CDR2 YYREEE (reference sequence). This CDR3 reads CASSLEGGRRNTEAFF.

The chain recombines TRBV18 with TRBJ2-6. Germline-derived CDR1 and CDR2 are KGHSH and LQKENI. The CDR3 has 14 residues. The CDR3 region is CASSRQVLANVLTF.

This clonotype is labeled medium-sized based on frequency. The chain joins TRBV11-1 to TRBJ2-1. Germline lookup yields CDR1 SGHAT and CDR2 FQDESV (reference sequence). The length of the CDR3 is 12 residues. The CDR3 region is CASSLSVEEQFF.

V usage is TRBV19 and J usage is TRBJ2-5. The CDR3 has 14 amino acids. Germline V CDR1 and CDR2: LNHDA, SQIVND (reference sequence). The CDR3 spells CASSFQRSQETQYF.

The genes are TRBV6-1 and TRBJ1-4; without DNA, the TCRdb call of TRBD1 cannot be checked. Germline loops: CDR1 MNHNS, CDR2 SASEGT. CDR3 length: 14 residues. The CDR3 region is CASNNRGLVEKLFF.

CDR3 amino acids: CASSDRPATNEKLFF. The J gene is TRBJ1-4, the V gene TRBV27; without DNA, the TCRdb call of TRBD1 cannot be checked. In germline, CDR1 is MNHEY, CDR2 SMNVEV (reference sequence). This CDR3 is 15 amino acids long.

Measured by frequency, this clonotype is medium-sized (0.01 to 0.1%). This chain uses TRBV19 with TRBJ2-1; TCRdb indicates TRBD2, and absent DNA this call remains unverified. This CDR3 is built from 17 residues. Per germline, CDR1 LNHDA and CDR2 SQIVND (reference sequence). Here the CDR3 reads CASSIGTSGSSYNEQFF.

The CDR3 loop is CAWRKAARSYEQYF. The chain combines TRBV30 with TRBJ2-7; TCRdb proposes TRBD1, but this gene call is untestable without DNA. CDR3 length equals 14 residues. Per the germline V gene, CDR1 is GTSNPN and CDR2 is SVGIG (reference sequence).

The chain couples TRBV5-5 to TRBJ1-6. Germline assignment: CDR1 SGHKS and CDR2 YYEKEE (reference sequence). The CDR3 is 13 amino acids. The CDR3 sequence is CASSPTNRSPLHF.

This chain connects TRBV13 to TRBJ2-1; the D gene TCRdb calls, TRBD2, cannot be checked with no DNA. The CDR3 totals 17 residues. Looked up from germline, CDR1 is PRHDT and CDR2 is FYEKMQ (reference sequence). The CDR3 region is CASSLRRLAGVRDEQFF.

The rearrangement links TRBV7-9 to TRBJ2-1. Per the germline V gene, CDR1 is SEHNR and CDR2 is FQNEAQ (reference sequence). This CDR3 comprises 13 residues. CDR3 loop: CASSFFLGNEQFF.

V is TRBV5-6 and J is TRBJ2-5. CDR1 is SGHDT and CDR2 is YYEEEE in the germline V gene. The CDR3 has 14 residues. The chain's CDR3 is CASSDSGTTETQYF.

This clonotype registers medium-sized by frequency. The V gene is TRBV19, the J gene TRBJ2-5; lacking DNA, the TRBD1 call made by TCRdb goes unchecked. Germline loops: CDR1 LNHDA, CDR2 SQIVND (reference sequence). This CDR3 spans 14 amino acids. The CDR3 loop is CASSGRGGQKTQYF.

This chain joins TRBV7-9 and TRBJ2-1; the D call of TRBD1 rests on TCRdb alone, since no DNA is present to check it. The CDR3 runs 15 residues. Germline V CDR1 and CDR2: SEHNR, FQNEAQ (reference sequence). This CDR3 reads CASSRIMDNYNEQFF.

V usage is TRBV19 and J usage is TRBJ1-4; the D call from TCRdb, TRBD1, cannot be confirmed without DNA. This CDR3 region has 13 residues. Germline V gives CDR1 LNHDA, CDR2 SQIVND (reference sequence). CDR3: CASSMGSREKLFF.